This T cell receptor beta chain was captured in a study of technical replicates of blood from a handful of donors. TCRdb keeps only in-frame clones here, not all; method: immunoSEQ multiplex PCR. There are 85,000 to 100,000 clones in the sample; 90% to 96% occur only once, and approximately 0.22% lies in the top ten. This CDR3 is built from 14 residues. Germline lookup yields CDR1 SGHDN and CDR2 FVKESK. V was clipped by 8 bases and J by 5 bases; unmatched bases: 4. This TCR was recovered from a human donor in good health. The chain uses TRBV14 and TRBJ1-6; 9 bases are shared with TRBD1. Sequenced: T cells isolated from PBMCs. Written as DNA, the CDR3 is TGTGCCAGCCGGACAGGGGCGAATAATTCACCCCTCCACTTT. This codes for CASRTGANNSPLHF. Using reference TRBV14 and TRBJ1-6 for the parts outside the CDR3, the full variable domain is EAGVTQFPSHSVIEKGQTVTLRCDPISGHDNLYWYRRVMGKEIKFLLHFVKESKQDESGMPNNRFLAERTGGTYSTLKVQPAELEDSGVYFCASRTGANNSPLHFGNGTRLTVT.